The 23 T cell receptor beta chains given below trace back to one sample, sequenced in a study of blood T cell repertoires in COVID-19. Data came from immunoSEQ multiplex PCR; TCRdb stores just in-frame clones and leaves some out. The sample has about 240,000 clones, around 87% seen once. The sequenced material came from peripheral blood. These receptors all come from a woman in her 70s with active or convalescent COVID-19.

This rearrangement joins TRBV7-8 to TRBJ1-4; 7 positions agree with TRBD1. Trimming removed 0 bases from V and 5 bases from J; junction bases left unmatched: 9. This CDR3 contains 17 residues. Per germline, CDR1 SGHVS and CDR2 FQNEAQ. For the CDR3, the DNA is TGTGCCAGCAGCTTAGCGAACCGACAGGGCCTCAATGAAAAACTGTTTTTT. Its protein is CASSLANRQGLNEKLFF.

This clone was found a few times. This chain links TRBV5-1 with TRBJ2-7; 10 nucleotides line up with TRBD2. This CDR3 has 13 residues. Trimming cost V 3 bases and J 5 bases; bases outside gene matches: 2. Germline V gene data show CDR1 as SGHRS and CDR2 as YFSETQ. The CDR3 bases are TGCGCCAGCAGCTCCGGGACTAGCGACGAGCAGTACTTC. Its translation: CASSSGTSDEQYF.

This chain joins TRBV19 and TRBJ2-3, with 8 bases identical to TRBD1. Trimming removed 5 bases from V and 6 bases from J; junction bases left unmatched: 7. The CDR3 sequence is 14 residues long. Germline loops: CDR1 LNHDA, CDR2 SQIVND (reference sequence). The CDR3 DNA reads TGTGCCAGTAGTCGGGGACAGGCTACGGATACGCAGTATTTT. Protein product: CASSRGQATDTQYF.

This chain joins TRBV19 and TRBJ1-2, with 9 bases fitting TRBD1. Germline loops: CDR1 LNHDA, CDR2 SQIVND (reference sequence). Losses at the gene ends were 6 bases for V and 10 bases for J; bases not matched to a gene: 9. The CDR3 runs 13 residues. The CDR3 sequence is CASSRQGQGNYTF. DNA of the CDR3: TGTGCCAGTAGCCGTCAGGGACAGGGAAACTACACCTTC. Together with reference TRBV19 and TRBJ1-2, the CDR3 gives the full variable domain: DGGITQSPKYLFRKEGQNVTLSCEQNLNHDAMYWYRQDPGQGLRLIYYSQIVNDFQKGDIAEGYSVSREKKESFPLTVTSAQKNPTAFYLCASSRQGQGNYTFGSGTRLTVV.

The gene calls are TRBV19 and TRBJ2-2; TRBD1 agrees at 8 bases. Trimming removed 6 bases from V and 3 bases from J; junction bases left unmatched: 6. Germline V gene data show CDR1 as LNHDA and CDR2 as SQIVND (reference sequence). This CDR3 is 15 amino acids long. CDR3 DNA sequence: TGTGCCAGTAGCAGACAGGGGATGGACACCGGGGAGCTGTTTTTT. This translates into CASSRQGMDTGELFF.

The chain combines TRBV5-1 with TRBJ1-3; the D is unclear. V lost 0 bases to trimming and J lost 8 bases, with 6 bases between them. Germline values: CDR1 SGHRS, CDR2 YFSETQ. The CDR3 has 12 amino acids. In DNA, the CDR3 is TGCGCCAGCAGCTTGGCCGGGGACACCATATATTTT. It codes for CASSLAGDTIYF.

For the CDR3, the DNA is TGTGCCAGCAGCCAAGCTGGACAGGGGTCCTTTTACGAGCAGTACTTC. Protein product: CASSQAGQGSFYEQYF. The rearrangement uses TRBV4-2 and TRBJ2-7; 9 bases match TRBD1. The CDR3 is made up of 16 amino acids. Germline lookup yields CDR1 LGHNA and CDR2 YNFKEQ. V lost 1 base and J lost 4; bases outside the gene matches: 8.

This clone was recorded once. V gene TRBV15 combines with J gene TRBJ2-7; tentatively, D is TRBD1 (6 bases). V lost 3 bases and J 1 base, leaving 13 bases between the germline ends. The CDR3 extends over 15 amino acids. Germline V CDR1 and CDR2: LNHNV, YYDKDF (reference sequence). CDR3 protein: CATSSPLRGSYEQYF. CDR3 nucleotides: TGTGCCACCAGCAGCCCATTAAGGGGGTCCTACGAGCAGTACTTC. Drawing the rest from reference TRBV15 and TRBJ2-7, the complete variable domain is DAMVIQNPRYQVTQFGKPVTLSCSQTLNHNVMYWYQQKSSQAPKLLFHYYDKDFNNEADTPDNFQSRRPNTSFCFLDIRSPGLGDTAMYLCATSSPLRGSYEQYFGPGTRLTVT.

This chain links TRBV24-1 with TRBJ1-2, with TRBD1 matching 10 bases. The length of the CDR3 is 15 residues. The V and J ends lost 2 bases and 8 bases, in that order; junction bases with no gene match: 7. CDR1 is KGHDR, CDR2 SFDVKD, per germline. The CDR3 sequence: CATSDSVTGGWGYTF. The CDR3 DNA sequence: TGTGCCACCAGTGATTCCGTGACAGGGGGCTGGGGCTACACCTTC.

This clone has a single count. The rearrangement links TRBV9 to TRBJ1-4; the D gene is possibly TRBD1 (5 bases). The CDR3 has 15 amino acids. The germline V gene has CDR1 SGDLS and CDR2 YYNGEE. The V gene lost 0 bases and the J gene lost 8 bases, with 14 bases spanning the gap. CDR3 nucleotides: TGTGCCAGCAGCGTAGATCCGGGGGTATACGAAAAACTGTTTTTT. This sequence encodes CASSVDPGVYEKLFF.

The chain carries TRBV11-2 and TRBJ2-7; 7 bases agree with TRBD1. The CDR3 is 15 amino acids. Germline values: CDR1 SGHAT, CDR2 FQNNGV. With 3 bases clipped from V and 2 bases from J, the junction kept 7 bases outside the gene matches. CDR3 coding DNA: TGTGCCAGCAGCTTGAACAGGGGAACGGCCTACGAGCAGTACTTC. It encodes CASSLNRGTAYEQYF.

About this clone: The junction differs from germline at one of its ends, possibly a read error. The V gene is TRBV11-2, the J gene TRBJ1-2; 7 nucleotides match TRBD1. There are 12 residues in the CDR3. The V gene's germline CDR1 is SGHAT and CDR2 FQNNGV. The CDR3 coding sequence is TGTGCCACCAGCTCGGGACAGTATGGCTACACCTTC. As protein: CATSSGQYGYTF.

The genes are TRBV6-2 or TRBV6-3 and TRBJ1-2; D may be TRBD1 (5 bases). V was pared by 6 bases and J by 8 bases, with 19 bases between. The CDR3 is 14 residues long. Germline V gene lookup returns CDR1 MNHEY and CDR2 SVGEGT. CDR3 sequence reads: CASSLRQNTGGYTF. CDR3 bases: TGTGCCAGCAGCCTCCGACAGAACACTGGCGGCTACACCTTC.

The genes are TRBV6-1 and TRBJ2-1; weak D call: TRBD2 (6 bases). CDR1 and CDR2 (germline): MNHNS, SASEGT. V was pared by 4 bases and J by 2 bases, with 21 bases between. The CDR3 runs to 18 residues. In DNA, the CDR3 is TGTGCCAGCAGTGGGGGAGGACATAACTGGGTGGCCTACAATGAGCAGTTCTTC. Its translation: CASSGGGHNWVAYNEQFF.

The gene calls are TRBV28 and TRBJ1-2; D might be TRBD1 (5 bases). Trimming took 6 bases from V and 4 from J, leaving 9 bases between them. The germline CDR1 and CDR2 sequences are MDHEN and SYDVKM. The CDR3 is made up of 12 amino acids. CDR3 region: CASSWGSYGYTF. CDR3 nucleotides: TGTGCCAGCAGCTGGGGCAGCTATGGCTACACCTTC.

The chain employs TRBV6-5 and TRBJ2-7; tentatively, D is TRBD1 (6 bases). Trimming removed 6 bases from V and 3 bases from J, with 15 bases in between. Germline V gene sequence: CDR1 MNHEY, CDR2 SVGAGI. This CDR3 spans 14 amino acids. The CDR3 loop is CASRITRDNYEQYF. The CDR3 DNA is TGTGCCAGCAGGATTACTCGGGACAACTACGAGCAGTACTTC.

The rearrangement joins TRBV23-1 to TRBJ1-5; TRBD1 aligns across 7 bases. TRBV23-1 is labeled an ORF, and its function is uncertain. The CDR3 length is 16 residues. The ends lost 8 bases at V and 4 bases at J; junction bases unmatched: 14. The CDR3 DNA is TGCGCCAGCTCTTCTCGCCAGGGACAGCAAAATCAGCCCCAGCATTTT. Translation: CASSSRQGQQNQPQHF.

This chain joins TRBV7-2 and TRBJ1-2; tentatively, D is TRBD1 (5 bases). Germline values: CDR1 SGHTA, CDR2 FQGNSA. The CDR3 has 14 residues. V lost 1 base to trimming and J lost 4 bases, with 10 bases between them. The CDR3, as DNA: TGTGCCAGCAGCTTAGTGGGAGGGGCCTATGGCTACACCTTC. Translating gives CASSLVGGAYGYTF.

The chain couples TRBV28 to TRBJ1-4; D uncertain. Deletions cut 7 bases from V and 5 bases from J, with 17 bases between. The CDR3 runs 15 residues. Germline lookup yields CDR1 MDHEN and CDR2 SYDVKM. The DNA for the CDR3 is TGTGCCAGCACCCCACAATCCAGTGTAAATGAAAAACTGTTTTTT. This sequence encodes CASTPQSSVNEKLFF. Full variable domain (remainder filled in from reference TRBV28 and TRBJ1-4): DVKVTQSSRYLVKRTGEKVFLECVQDMDHENMFWYRQDPGLGLRLIYFSYDVKMKEKGDIPEGYSVSREKKERFSLILESASTNQTSMYLCASTPQSSVNEKLFFGSGTQLSVL.

The chain is built from TRBV5-1 and TRBJ2-2, with D possibly TRBD1 on 6 matching bases. Trimming left V 7 bases short and J 7 bases short, with 17 bases between. Germline CDR1 reads SGHRS; CDR2 reads YFSETQ. This CDR3 has 14 residues. The CDR3 sequence is CASGVGGRDGELFF. The DNA for the CDR3 is TGCGCCAGCGGTGTTGGGGGCCGGGACGGGGAGCTGTTTTTT.

The genes are TRBV12-3 or TRBV12-4 and TRBJ2-5; no reliable D call. CDR3 length: 13 amino acids. V was clipped by 1 base and J by 5 bases, with 8 bases between them. In DNA form, the CDR3 reads TGTGCCAGCAGTTTAGGCAGATTGGAGACCCAGTACTTC. This codes for CASSLGRLETQYF.

The J gene is TRBJ1-2, the V gene TRBV24-1, with D possibly TRBD1 on 5 matching bases. Deletions cut 2 bases from V and 1 base from J, with 19 bases between. Looked up from germline, CDR1 is KGHDR and CDR2 is SFDVKD. This CDR3 contains 18 residues. The CDR3 sequence is CATSDSGGAGRFNYGYTF. As DNA, the CDR3 is TGTGCCACCAGTGATTCTGGCGGGGCAGGGAGATTTAACTATGGCTACACCTTC.

V gene TRBV7-2 combines with J gene TRBJ2-3; 10 nucleotides align to TRBD2. The germline V gene has CDR1 SGHTA and CDR2 FQGNSA. The CDR3 sequence is 13 residues long. After removal of 5 bases from V and 6 bases from J, the junction contained 2 bases not matched to a gene. This chain's CDR3 is CASSVTSGDTQYF. The CDR3 DNA is TGTGCCAGCAGCGTGACTAGCGGGGATACGCAGTATTTT.